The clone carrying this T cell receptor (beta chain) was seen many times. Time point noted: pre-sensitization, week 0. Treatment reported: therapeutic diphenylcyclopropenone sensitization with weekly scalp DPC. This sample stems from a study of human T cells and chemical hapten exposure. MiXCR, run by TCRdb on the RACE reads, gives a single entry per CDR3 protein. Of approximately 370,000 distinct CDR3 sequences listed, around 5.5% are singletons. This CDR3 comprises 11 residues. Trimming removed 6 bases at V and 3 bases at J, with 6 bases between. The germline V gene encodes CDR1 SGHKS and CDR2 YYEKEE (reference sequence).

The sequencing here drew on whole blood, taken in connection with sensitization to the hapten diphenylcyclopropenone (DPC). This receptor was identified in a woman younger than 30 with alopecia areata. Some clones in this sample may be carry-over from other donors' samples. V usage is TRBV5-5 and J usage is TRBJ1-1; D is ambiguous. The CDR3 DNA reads TGTGCCAGCAACACACACACTGAAGCTTTCTTT. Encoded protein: CASNTHTEAFF.